The rows below give T cell receptor beta chains drawn from one sample of a study of technical replicates of blood from a handful of donors. Clones were read by immunoSEQ multiplex PCR, and TCRdb kept only the in-frame ones, dropping some. The data contain almost 70,000 clones, 85% to 95% of them singletons. Sequenced sample: T cells isolated from PBMCs. The receptors were sampled from a human donor in good health. Each CDR3 is given with its conserved first and last residue. A D gene is named only where the DNA matches it firmly. Not all rows give a size; the values are once, few, many and, for expanded clones, a class.

v_call,d_call,j_call,clone_size,cdr3_aa,cdr3_nt
TRBV15,-,TRBJ2-7,-,CATSTQTNAYEQYF,TGTGCCACCAGCACTCAGACTAATGCCTACGAGCAGTACTTC
TRBV7-2,TRBD2,TRBJ2-3,-,CASSSRPSGNPGFTDTQYF,TGTGCCAGCAGCTCTCGTCCTAGCGGAAACCCCGGCTTCACAGATACGCAGTATTTT
TRBV10-2,TRBD2,TRBJ2-7,-,CASRDSGRSSYEQYF,TGCGCCAGCCGGGATAGCGGGAGGAGCTCCTACGAGCAGTACTTC
TRBV28,TRBD1,TRBJ2-1,-,CASYFTPGTVHNNEQFF,TGTGCCAGCTACTTCACTCCCGGGACAGTACATAACAATGAGCAGTTCTTC
TRBV2,TRBD1,TRBJ1-2,-,CASNGQGYYGYTF,TGTGCCAGCAATGGACAGGGGTACTATGGCTACACCTTC
TRBV9,-,TRBJ2-1,-,CASSVATGGLDNEQFF,TGTGCCAGCAGCGTAGCTACTGGAGGGTTGGACAATGAGCAGTTCTTC
TRBV27,TRBD2,TRBJ2-3,-,CASSSGLAVLTSTDTQYF,TGTGCCAGCAGTTCGGGACTAGCGGTTCTCACAAGCACAGATACGCAGTATTTT
TRBV9,-,TRBJ1-2,-,CASSGDTGYYGYTF,TGTGCCAGCAGCGGTGATACAGGGTACTATGGCTACACCTTC
TRBV27,-,TRBJ1-1,-,CASHELQNTEAFF,TGTGCCAGCCATGAACTGCAGAACACTGAAGCTTTCTTT
TRBV2,TRBD2,TRBJ2-5,-,CASSEAASGGTQYF,TGTGCCAGCAGTGAAGCGGCTAGCGGAGGGACCCAGTACTTC
TRBV4-1,TRBD2,TRBJ2-7,-,CASSERELYEQYF,TGCGCCAGCAGCGAGCGGGAGCTCTACGAGCAGTACTTC
TRBV18,-,TRBJ2-5,once,CASSPSETQYF,TGTGCCAGCTCACCAAGCGAGACCCAGTACTTC
TRBV29-1,TRBD1,TRBJ2-1,-,CSGTGTDHNEQFF,TGCAGCGGGACCGGGACAGACCACAATGAGCAGTTCTTC
TRBV4-1,-,TRBJ1-3,-,CASSLVGGSGNTIYF,TGCGCCAGCAGCCTAGTAGGCGGGTCTGGAAACACCATATATTTT
TRBV6-1,-,TRBJ1-1,-,CASSEYNSNTEAFF,TGTGCCAGCAGTGAATACAATTCGAACACTGAAGCTTTCTTT
TRBV6-4,TRBD1,TRBJ2-1,-,CASSPLGQGNEQFF,TGTGCCAGCAGCCCCCTAGGACAGGGGAATGAGCAGTTCTTC
TRBV28,TRBD2,TRBJ2-2,-,CASSLPPGTSGMFGTGELFF,TGTGCCAGCAGTCTCCCACCCGGGACTAGCGGAATGTTCGGCACCGGGGAGCTGTTTTTT
TRBV29-1,-,TRBJ1-1,-,CSVEETRGTEAFF,TGCAGCGTTGAAGAAACAAGGGGTACTGAAGCTTTCTTT
TRBV4-3,TRBD2,TRBJ2-1,-,CASSQTFGGSLNEQFF,TGCGCCAGCAGCCAAACTTTTGGCGGGAGCCTCAATGAGCAGTTCTTC
TRBV21-1,-,TRBJ2-3,-,CASSKVRTGGEIDTQYF,TGTGCCAGCAGCAAAGTGCGGACAGGGGGCGAAATAGATACGCAGTATTTT
TRBV5-5,TRBD1,TRBJ2-1,-,CASSRTGDYNEQFF,TGTGCCAGCAGCAGGACAGGGGACTACAATGAGCAGTTCTTC
TRBV6-4,TRBD2,TRBJ2-3,once,CASSESREGDTQYF,TGTGCCAGCAGTGAATCTCGGGAGGGGGATACGCAGTATTTT
TRBV19,TRBD1,TRBJ1-5,-,CASSIRRLEGALTNQPQHF,TGTGCCAGTAGTATACGGCGACTTGAGGGGGCGCTGACTAATCAGCCCCAGCATTTT
TRBV29-1,-,TRBJ2-6,-,CSVRDSGANVLTF,TGCAGCGTTCGCGACTCTGGGGCCAACGTCCTGACTTTC
TRBV6-6,TRBD2,TRBJ2-3,-,CASSYLGLADTQYF,TGTGCCAGCAGTTACTTAGGACTAGCTGATACGCAGTATTTT
TRBV5-1,TRBD1,TRBJ2-1,few,CASSLDRGHNEQFF,TGCGCCAGCAGCTTGGACAGGGGGCACAATGAGCAGTTCTTC
TRBV6-4,TRBD2,TRBJ2-1,-,CASSAKPYLAAYNEQFF,TGTGCCAGCAGTGCCAAACCCTACCTAGCGGCCTACAATGAGCAGTTCTTC
TRBV7-3,-,TRBJ2-2,once,CASSSYTGELFF,TGTGCCAGCAGCTCATACACCGGGGAGCTGTTTTTT
TRBV6-6,-,TRBJ2-4,-,CASSYPDIQYF,TGTGCCAGCAGTTACCCTGACATTCAGTACTTC
TRBV7-6,-,TRBJ1-5,-,CASTMNYNQPQHF,TGTGCCAGCACCATGAACTACAATCAGCCCCAGCATTTT
TRBV7-2,TRBD2,TRBJ2-7,-,CASSLAITGGPYEQYF,TGTGCCAGCAGCTTAGCGATAACGGGAGGGCCCTACGAGCAGTACTTC
TRBV7-9,-,TRBJ2-1,-,CASSRPYGTPNEQFF,TGTGCCAGCAGCCGCCCTTACGGGACTCCCAATGAGCAGTTCTTC
TRBV7-9,-,TRBJ2-5,-,CASSLLSAQETQYF,TGTGCCAGCAGCTTATTAAGCGCTCAAGAGACCCAGTACTTC
TRBV7-9,-,TRBJ2-5,once,CASSLGGRGTQYF,TGTGCCAGCAGCTTGGGGGGGCGAGGGACCCAGTACTTC
TRBV18,-,TRBJ1-1,-,CASSPPGLATDSFEAFF,TGTGCCAGCTCACCGCCCGGCTTAGCGACGGACAGCTTTGAAGCTTTCTTT
TRBV10-3,-,TRBJ2-6,-,CATSLGTGANVLTF,TGTGCCACTAGCTTGGGGACAGGGGCCAACGTCCTGACTTTC
TRBV2,-,TRBJ1-5,-,CASSDRRGSNQPQHF,TGTGCCAGCAGTGATAGGAGGGGAAGCAATCAGCCCCAGCATTTT
TRBV4-1,-,TRBJ2-7,once,CASSQITGRVNEQYF,TGCGCCAGCAGCCAAATCACCGGGAGAGTCAACGAGCAGTACTTC
TRBV10-1,-,TRBJ2-3,-,CASSEKRGTPSADTQYF,TGCGCCAGCAGTGAGAAAAGGGGGACCCCATCGGCAGATACGCAGTATTTT
TRBV7-2,TRBD2,TRBJ2-7,-,CASSLGASGTFSYEQYF,TGTGCCAGCAGCTTAGGGGCTAGCGGGACCTTTTCCTACGAGCAGTACTTC